This T cell receptor beta chain was documented in a study of blood T cell repertoires in COVID-19. Looking at the study overall: There were acute and convalescent COVID-19 samples, and they came from the United States, Italy and Spain. T cells, B-cell-depleted T cells, or PBMCs supplied cDNA or gDNA.

Source study methods: By means of reference gene primer amplification, nucleated cell counts were estimated. Produced via immunoSEQ multiplex PCR; TCRdb's table is partial and in-frame only. For V, J and clone size, that table is used; D and trimming come from the DNA. This sample has tens of thousands of clones; roughly 89% occur once, and the top ten carry 1.3% to 1.5%. Germline loops: CDR1 MGHRA, CDR2 YSYEKL. The CDR3 covers 15 residues. The J segment lost 0 bases and the V segment lost 4 bases, leaving 2 bases of the junction unmatched. The V gene is TRBV4-1, the J gene TRBJ2-7, with 11 bases identical to TRBD1. This clonotype was sampled from a man aged 60-69 years with acute or convalescent COVID-19. Sequences were obtained from peripheral blood. Written as DNA, the CDR3 is TGCGCCAGCAGCCGCGGGACAGGGGGCTCCTACGAGCAGTACTTC. It is translated as CASSRGTGGSYEQYF.